The rows below give T cell receptor beta chains drawn from one sample of a study of Ad26.COV2.S vaccination and SARS-CoV-2 variants. TCRdb keeps only in-frame clones here, not all; method: immunoSEQ multiplex PCR. The table shows fewer than 600,000 clones, with roughly nine tenths occurring only once. The specimen comprised peripheral blood, sampled in a trial of Ad26.COV2.S vaccine versus placebo. These receptors all come from a person between 18 and 60 years old who received the Ad26.COV2.S COVID-19 vaccine or a placebo. CDR3s include the opening cysteine and the closing phenylalanine or tryptophan. D genes are given only for firm matches. Clone size is shown for a subset of rows, as once, few, many or a class of expanded clone.

CDR3	DNA	D	J	size	V
CASSLAQGYTEAFF	TGTGCCAGCAGCTTAGCACAGGGCTACACTGAAGCTTTCTTT	-	TRBJ1-1	-	TRBV7-9
CASSLAGVETEAFF	TGCGCCAGCAGCTTGGCGGGCGTTGAGACTGAAGCTTTCTTT	-	TRBJ1-1	-	TRBV5-1
CASQRQGAVYEQYF	TGTGCCAGCCAAAGACAGGGGGCGGTCTACGAGCAGTACTTC	TRBD1	TRBJ2-7	-	TRBV3-1/TRBV3-2
CASTGQTYTEAFF	TGCGCCAGCACCGGACAGACGTACACTGAAGCTTTCTTT	-	TRBJ1-1	-	TRBV5-1
CASSPTGLLSYEQYF	TGTGCCAGCAGCCCCACAGGGTTATTGTCCTACGAGCAGTACTTC	-	TRBJ2-7	-	TRBV7-2
CASSLTGQGGSGYTF	TGTGCCAGCAGCCTCACGGGACAGGGCGGGTCCGGCTACACCTTC	TRBD1	TRBJ1-2	-	TRBV7-9
CSEPGQGALPEAFF	TGCAGCGAACCGGGACAGGGGGCTTTACCCGAAGCTTTCTTT	TRBD1	TRBJ1-1	-	TRBV29-1
CATSRYRTLGIEYF	TGTGCCACCAGCAGATACAGGACTTTGGGTATTGAATACTTC	-	TRBJ2-4	-	TRBV15
CASSQQGIDGELFF	TGTGCCAGCAGCCAACAGGGGATCGACGGGGAGCTGTTTTTT	-	TRBJ2-2	-	TRBV14
CASSTRARRGTEAFF	TGTGCCAGCAGCACCAGGGCCCGGAGGGGCACTGAAGCTTTCTTT	-	TRBJ1-1	-	TRBV21-1
CATSGTRSTDTQYF	TGTGCCACCAGTGGAACAAGGAGCACAGATACGCAGTATTTT	-	TRBJ2-3	-	TRBV24-1
CASSSGGRGATYEQYF	TGCGCCAGCAGCTCCGGAGGGCGGGGGGCCACCTACGAGCAGTACTTC	TRBD2	TRBJ2-7	-	TRBV5-1
CASSLEVYQETQYF	TGTGCCAGCAGCTTGGAAGTCTACCAAGAGACCCAGTACTTC	-	TRBJ2-5	-	TRBV5-4
CASSYRMGQGVYEQYF	TGTGCCAGCAGTTACCGAATGGGACAGGGGGTTTACGAGCAGTACTTC	TRBD1	TRBJ2-7	-	TRBV6-5
CASRVVGGVIEPQHF	TGTGCCAGCAGGGTGGTGGGAGGCGTTATAGAGCCCCAGCATTTT	-	TRBJ1-5	-	TRBV6-5
CASSIGSNQETQYF	TGTGCCAGTAGTATAGGCAGCAACCAAGAGACCCAGTACTTC	-	TRBJ2-5	few	TRBV19
CASVSLPGGNQPQHF	TGTGCCAGCGTGTCCCTTCCTGGCGGCAATCAGCCCCAGCATTTT	-	TRBJ1-5	-	TRBV2
CASSWGQGFPNYGYTF	TGTGCCAGCAGCTGGGGACAGGGGTTCCCTAACTATGGCTACACCTTC	TRBD1	TRBJ1-2	-	TRBV5-4
CASSPPSGTPGELFF	TGTGCCAGCTCACCACCGTCGGGAACGCCCGGGGAGCTGTTTTTT	-	TRBJ2-2	-	TRBV18
CASRKTGFGSYGYTF	TGCGCCAGCAGAAAGACAGGCTTCGGGTCCTATGGCTACACCTTC	-	TRBJ1-2	-	TRBV4-3
CASSLLSGVRGDTQYF	TGTGCCAGCAGCTTGTTGAGCGGGGTCCGGGGAGATACGCAGTATTTT	TRBD2	TRBJ2-3	-	TRBV5-4
CASRNRGRETQYF	TGTGCCAGCAGAAACAGGGGGAGAGAGACCCAGTACTTC	TRBD1	TRBJ2-5	-	TRBV6-5
CASSYYGLAGEETQYF	TGTGCCAGCAGTTACTACGGACTAGCGGGGGAAGAGACCCAGTACTTC	TRBD2	TRBJ2-5	-	TRBV6-5
CAWIRWGDPQTQYF	TGTGCCTGGATTAGGTGGGGGGACCCTCAGACCCAGTACTTC	-	TRBJ2-5	-	TRBV30
CASNPSGTSARYTQYF	TGTGCCAGCAACCCGAGTGGGACTAGCGCCCGATATACGCAGTATTTT	TRBD2	TRBJ2-3	-	TRBV27
CASNPGPATYEQYF	TGTGCCAGCAACCCGGGACCTGCGACCTACGAGCAGTACTTC	-	TRBJ2-7	-	TRBV6-5
CASEPAVGLTEAFF	TGTGCCAGCGAACCGGCTGTAGGCCTCACTGAAGCTTTCTTT	-	TRBJ1-1	-	TRBV5-5
CASSAWTSGPGEQYF	TGCGCCAGCAGCGCGTGGACTAGCGGGCCCGGCGAGCAGTACTTC	TRBD2	TRBJ2-7	-	TRBV5-1
CASSGQGASQPQHF	TGTGCCAGCAGTGGACAGGGGGCAAGTCAGCCCCAGCATTTT	TRBD1	TRBJ1-5	-	TRBV28
CANSVGWHAYNEQFF	TGTGCCAACAGCGTAGGATGGCATGCCTACAATGAGCAGTTCTTC	-	TRBJ2-1	-	TRBV9
CASSVVDRGLSGYTF	TGTGCCAGCAGCGTTGTGGACAGGGGGCTCTCTGGCTACACCTTC	TRBD1	TRBJ1-2	once	TRBV9
CASIEIVSLIAKNIQYF	TGTGCCAGCATCGAAATAGTCTCTCTTATAGCCAAAAACATTCAGTACTTC	-	TRBJ2-4	-	TRBV21-1
CSASWRTGGRYGYTF	TGCAGTGCTAGTTGGCGTACAGGGGGCCGCTATGGCTACACCTTC	TRBD1	TRBJ1-2	-	TRBV20-1
CASSLARGLAGVLKPVEQYF	TGTGCCAGCAGCTTAGCCAGAGGACTAGCGGGAGTTCTGAAACCGGTCGAGCAGTACTTC	TRBD2	TRBJ2-7	-	TRBV7-8
CASSTQTSATSYEQYF	TGTGCCAGCAGCACACAGACTAGCGCGACCTCCTACGAGCAGTACTTC	TRBD2	TRBJ2-7	-	TRBV13
CASRVPPEKLFF	TGTGCCAGCAGAGTCCCTCCCGAAAAACTGTTTTTT	-	TRBJ1-4	-	TRBV28
CAWGGSFDNEQFF	TGTGCCTGGGGCGGGAGTTTCGACAATGAGCAGTTCTTC	TRBD2	TRBJ2-1	-	TRBV30
CAWSVEVTTEAFF	TGTGCCTGGAGTGTAGAGGTTACCACTGAAGCTTTCTTT	-	TRBJ1-1	-	TRBV30
CASSVGLRGLAGGSRGDTQYF	TGTGCCAGCAGCGTAGGTCTGAGGGGACTAGCGGGAGGGTCCCGGGGAGATACGCAGTATTTT	TRBD2	TRBJ2-3	-	TRBV9
CATSAGGIYNEQFF	TGTGCCACCAGTGCGGGGGGCATTTACAATGAGCAGTTCTTC	-	TRBJ2-1	-	TRBV24-1
CASSLDRGRTEAFF	TGCGCCAGCAGCCTTGACAGGGGGAGGACTGAAGCTTTCTTT	TRBD1	TRBJ1-1	-	TRBV5-1
CASNSGRAEAFF	TGTGCCAGCAACTCCGGACGGGCTGAAGCTTTCTTT	-	TRBJ1-1	-	TRBV6-5
CASKQNPGQYNTEAFF	TGTGCCAGCAAACAGAATCCGGGACAGTACAACACTGAAGCTTTCTTT	TRBD1	TRBJ1-1	once	TRBV2
CASSSGLSRSSGANVLTF	TGCGCCAGCAGCTCCGGACTATCAAGGAGCTCTGGGGCCAACGTCCTGACTTTC	-	TRBJ2-6	-	TRBV5-1
CASSSRTAVLHF	TGTGCCAGTAGTTCCCGGACGGCAGTCCTCCACTTT	-	TRBJ1-6	-	TRBV19
CASSVQGAGGELFF	TGCGCCAGCAGTGTACAGGGGGCTGGCGGGGAGCTGTTTTTT	TRBD1	TRBJ2-2	-	TRBV10-1
CASSIDRGDEQFF	TGCGCCAGCAGCATCGACAGGGGGGATGAGCAGTTCTTC	TRBD1	TRBJ2-1	-	TRBV5-1
CASSGETGGSTIYF	TGTGCCAGCAGTGGCGAGACAGGGGGCTCCACCATATATTTT	TRBD1	TRBJ1-3	-	TRBV2
CASSSLLAGRNEQFF	TGTGCCAGTAGTTCCCTGCTAGCGGGGAGGAATGAGCAGTTCTTC	TRBD2	TRBJ2-1	-	TRBV19
CASSKLISTPLLNTEAFF	TGTGCCAGCAGCAAACTAATTTCGACACCACTTCTGAACACTGAAGCTTTCTTT	-	TRBJ1-1	once	TRBV21-1
CAISDSTNSPLHF	TGTGCCATCAGTGACAGTACCAATTCACCCCTCCACTTT	-	TRBJ1-6	few	TRBV10-3
CASTRDGSTDTQYF	TGTGCCAGCACCCGGGACGGTAGCACAGATACGCAGTATTTT	-	TRBJ2-3	-	TRBV7-2
CASSLGGSVAGELFF	TGCGCCAGCAGCTTGGGGGGTAGCGTCGCCGGGGAGCTGTTTTTT	-	TRBJ2-2	-	TRBV5-1
CASRQRQGSYEQYF	TGTGCCAGCAGGCAAAGACAGGGATCCTACGAGCAGTACTTC	TRBD1	TRBJ2-7	-	TRBV27